A single sample is the source of the 8 T cell receptor beta chains below, sequenced in a study of PD-L1 blockade in urothelial cancer. The data were produced by immunoSEQ multiplex PCR, yet TCRdb's version contains in-frame clones alone and is incomplete. This sample has about 43,000 clones, with approximately 80% found just once. As for time point: pretreatment peripheral blood. The specimen comprised PBMCs, sampled around atezolizumab (anti-PD-L1) treatment. The receptors come from a man in his 60s with urothelial cancer.

This clone showed up just a few times. The chain uses TRBV6-1 and TRBJ1-6, with D possibly TRBD1 on 6 matching bases. Germline V CDR1 and CDR2: MNHNS, SASEGT. Trimming left V 2 bases short and J 5 bases short, with 10 bases between. CDR3 length: 15 amino acids. Here the CDR3 reads CASSEMGANNSPLHF. CDR3 DNA sequence: TGTGCCAGCAGTGAAATGGGGGCAAATAATTCACCCCTCCACTTT.

The V gene is TRBV30, the J gene TRBJ2-5, with TRBD2 identical over 7 bases. The CDR3 extends over 13 amino acids. J lost 5 bases, V lost 4 bases, and 7 bases had no gene match. CDR1 and CDR2 from the germline V gene are GTSNPN and SVGIG (reference sequence). CDR3 in amino acids: CAWTRGAGETQYF. CDR3 nucleotide sequence: TGTGCCTGGACTCGGGGAGCGGGGGAGACCCAGTACTTC.

V gene TRBV6-1 combines with J gene TRBJ2-5, with D perhaps matching TRBD1 (5 bases). The CDR3 loop spans 13 amino acids. CDR1 and CDR2 from the germline V gene are MNHNS and SASEGT. V lost 1 base and J lost 3, with 6 bases in between. CDR3 sequence (DNA): TGTGCCAGCAGTGAAGGACAGAAAGAGACCCAGTACTTC. Protein sequence: CASSEGQKETQYF.

The chain is built from TRBV10-3 and TRBJ2-5; 7 bases line up with TRBD2. The CDR3 extends over 15 amino acids. V shed 3 bases and J 1 base; nucleotides not matched to a gene: 5. In germline, CDR1 is ENHRY, CDR2 SYGVKD. Here the CDR3 DNA reads TGTGCCATCAGTGAAAGGCTAGCGGCCCAAGAGACCCAGTACTTC. It encodes CAISERLAAQETQYF.

This clone was seen only once. The rearrangement joins TRBV7-2 to TRBJ2-7; 13 bases map to TRBD2. CDR3 length: 15 residues. With 2 bases clipped from V and 7 bases from J, the junction kept 5 bases outside the gene matches. Looked up from germline, CDR1 is SGHTA and CDR2 is FQGNSA. The CDR3 region has the DNA TGTGCCAGCAGCTTAACTAGCGGGGGGGCGAGTGAGCAGTACTTC. Residues: CASSLTSGGASEQYF.

The chain joins TRBV25-1 to TRBJ2-2, with D hard to call. V was trimmed by 1 base and J by 4 bases, leaving 10 bases between them. Germline V gene data show CDR1 as MGHDK and CDR2 as SYGVNS. The CDR3 loop spans 15 amino acids. The CDR3 DNA is TGTGCCAGCAGTGAATTTGCCAGAGGCACCGGGGAGCTGTTTTTT. Translated: CASSEFARGTGELFF.

Turning to this clone: One end of the junction varies from germline; a read error may be responsible. The chain couples TRBV4-2 to TRBJ1-2; maybe TRBD1 (5 bases). Per the germline V gene, CDR1 is LGHNA and CDR2 is YNFKEQ. The CDR3 sequence is 14 residues long. The CDR3 loop reads CASSQLDSNFGYTF. CDR3 DNA: TGTGCCAGCAGCCAATTAGACAGCAACTTTGGCTACACCTTC.

V usage is TRBV25-1 and J usage is TRBJ2-2; 8 bases agree with TRBD1. Germline CDR1 is MGHDK and CDR2 is SYGVNS. The CDR3 has 15 residues. V shed 1 base, J shed 3 bases, and the junction held 1 base outside the gene matches. Here the CDR3 reads CASSESDRDTGELFF. The CDR3, as DNA: TGTGCCAGCAGTGAATCGGACAGGGACACCGGGGAGCTGTTTTTT.